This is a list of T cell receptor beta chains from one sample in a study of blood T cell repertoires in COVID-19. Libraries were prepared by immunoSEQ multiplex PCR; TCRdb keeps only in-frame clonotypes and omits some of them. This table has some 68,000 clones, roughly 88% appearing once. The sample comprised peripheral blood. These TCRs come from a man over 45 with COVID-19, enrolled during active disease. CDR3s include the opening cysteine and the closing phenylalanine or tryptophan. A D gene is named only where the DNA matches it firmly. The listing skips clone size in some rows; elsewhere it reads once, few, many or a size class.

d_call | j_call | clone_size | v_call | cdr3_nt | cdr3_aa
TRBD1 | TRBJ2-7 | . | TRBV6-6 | TGTGCCAGCAGGATGGCTCCGGGACAGGGCCTCTACGAGCAGTACTTC | CASRMAPGQGLYEQYF
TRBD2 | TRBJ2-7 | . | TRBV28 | TGTGCCAGCAGGTCAGATTGGACTAGCGGCCTCCCCTCCTACGAGCAGTACTTC | CASRSDWTSGLPSYEQYF
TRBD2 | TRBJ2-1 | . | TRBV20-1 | TGCAGTGCTAGTCGACTAGCGGGAGTTGAGCAGTTCTTC | CSASRLAGVEQFF
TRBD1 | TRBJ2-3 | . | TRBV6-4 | TGTGCCAGCAGTGACTCGGCGGACAGGGAGAATACGCAGTATTTT | CASSDSADRENTQYF
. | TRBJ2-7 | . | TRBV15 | TGTGCCACCAGCAGAGACACATTTCGCGGGCAGTACTTC | CATSRDTFRGQYF
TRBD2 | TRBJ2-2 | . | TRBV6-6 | TGTGCCAGCAGTCCGGGACTAGCGTTCCCCACCGGGGAGCTGTTTTTT | CASSPGLAFPTGELFF
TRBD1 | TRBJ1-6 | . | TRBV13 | TGTGCCAGCAGCTCCCAGGGGGCTGATTCACCCCTCCACTTT | CASSSQGADSPLHF
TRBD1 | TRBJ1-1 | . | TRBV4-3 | TGCGCCAGCAGCCAATCCAGACAGGGGAAGGTGGACACTGAAGCTTTCTTT | CASSQSRQGKVDTEAFF
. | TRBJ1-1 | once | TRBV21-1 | TGTGCCAGCAGCCTAAACGAGGACCAGGGTGAAGCTTTCTTT | CASSLNEDQGEAFF
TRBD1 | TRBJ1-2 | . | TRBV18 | TGTGCCAGCTCACCCGACGGGACAGCTAACTATGGCTACACCTTC | CASSPDGTANYGYTF
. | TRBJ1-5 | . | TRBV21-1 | TGTGCCAGCAGCAAAGAGGTCAGGGTAGGGCCCCAGCATTTT | CASSKEVRVGPQHF
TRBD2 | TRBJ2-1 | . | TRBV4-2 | TGTGCCAGCAGCCAAGTAAAGCTAGCGGGAGAGGGGGAGCAGTTCTTC | CASSQVKLAGEGEQFF
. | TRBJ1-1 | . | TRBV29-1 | TGCAGCGTTGAAGAGGCGGTAAACACTGAAGCTTTCTTT | CSVEEAVNTEAFF
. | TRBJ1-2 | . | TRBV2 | TGTGCCAGCAGTGAAGCGCCACAGGCTAACTATGGCTACACCTTC | CASSEAPQANYGYTF
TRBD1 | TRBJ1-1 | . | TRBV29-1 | TGCAGCGTGCAGGGGACAGGGGGCTACAACACTGAAGCTTTCTTT | CSVQGTGGYNTEAFF
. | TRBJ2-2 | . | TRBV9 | TGTGCCAGCAGCGTAGGCCCCTTTACATCCGGGGAGCTGTTTTTT | CASSVGPFTSGELFF
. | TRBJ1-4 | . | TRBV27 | TGTGCCAGCAACCAATTGGGGCAGGGGAGAGAAAAACTGTTTTTT | CASNQLGQGREKLFF
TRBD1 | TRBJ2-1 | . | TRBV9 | TGTGCCAGCAGCCGTAGAAACCTAGGGACAGTCGATGAGCAGTTCTTC | CASSRRNLGTVDEQFF
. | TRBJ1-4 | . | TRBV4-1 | TGCGCCAGCAGCCTCCCTGGAGTGCGGGAAAAACTGTTTTTT | CASSLPGVREKLFF
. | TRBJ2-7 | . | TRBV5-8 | TGTGCCAGCACCTTCTACTACGAGCAGTACTTC | CASTFYYEQYF
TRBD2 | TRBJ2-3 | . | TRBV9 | TGTGCCAGCAGCGTAGGAGGCGGGGGGATCACAGATACGCAGTATTTT | CASSVGGGGITDTQYF
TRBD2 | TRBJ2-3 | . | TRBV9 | TGTGCCAGCAGCGTAGCTAGCGGGGCTAGCACAGATACGCAGTATTTT | CASSVASGASTDTQYF
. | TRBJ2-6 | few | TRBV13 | TGTGCCAGCAGCTTAGGGGACACCCCGGACTCTGGGGCCAACGTCCTGACTTTC | CASSLGDTPDSGANVLTF
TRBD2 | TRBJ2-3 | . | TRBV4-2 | TGTGCCAGCAGCCAAGCTACGGGGACTAGCGGGAGCACAGATACGCAGTATTTT | CASSQATGTSGSTDTQYF
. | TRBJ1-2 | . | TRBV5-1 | TGCGCCAGCAGCTTGGACAGGAGAAATGGCTACACCTTC | CASSLDRRNGYTF
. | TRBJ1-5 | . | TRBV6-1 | TGTGCCAGCAGTGGGGTTTTAGGAGCCTATAGCAATCAGCCCCAGCATTTT | CASSGVLGAYSNQPQHF
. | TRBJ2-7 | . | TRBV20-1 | TGCAGTGCTACAGGGGCGGACGAGCAGTACTTC | CSATGADEQYF
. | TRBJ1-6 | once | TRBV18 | TGTGCCAGCTCCCTCCAGGACATAACAGCAGGGGATTCACCCCTCCACTTT | CASSLQDITAGDSPLHF
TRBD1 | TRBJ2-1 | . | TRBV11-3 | TGTGCCAGCAGCCGACGGACAGGGTCGGGTGAGCAGTTCTTC | CASSRRTGSGEQFF
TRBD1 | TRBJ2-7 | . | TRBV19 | TGTGCCAGTAGTCACGGACAGGGGGCTCGAAACGAGCAGTACTTC | CASSHGQGARNEQYF
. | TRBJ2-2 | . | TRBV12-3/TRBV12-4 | TGTGCCAGCCGACCGGGTGCAGCCGGGGAGCTGTTTTTT | CASRPGAAGELFF
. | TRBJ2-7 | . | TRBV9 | TGTGCCAGCAGCGAAAGTGGGGGGACAGCCTCCTACGAGCAGTACTTC | CASSESGGTASYEQYF
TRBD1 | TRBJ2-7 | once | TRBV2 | TGTGCCAGCGTAAGGTACAGGGGCTACGAGCAGTACTTC | CASVRYRGYEQYF
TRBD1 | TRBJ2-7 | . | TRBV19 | TGTGCCAGTAGTATAAATCTAGGACAGGGGGCGAAAGAGCAGTACTTC | CASSINLGQGAKEQYF
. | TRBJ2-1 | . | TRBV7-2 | TGTGCCAGCAGCCCTGCAGTGGCCTCCTACAATGAGCAGTTCTTC | CASSPAVASYNEQFF
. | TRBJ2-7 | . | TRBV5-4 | TGTGCCAGCAGCTTGGGGGTTAGGAGCTCCTACGAGCAGTACTTC | CASSLGVRSSYEQYF
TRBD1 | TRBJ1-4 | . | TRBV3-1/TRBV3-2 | TGTGCCAGCAGCGGGGGCAGGGGGCGTGAAAAACTGTTTTTT | CASSGGRGREKLFF